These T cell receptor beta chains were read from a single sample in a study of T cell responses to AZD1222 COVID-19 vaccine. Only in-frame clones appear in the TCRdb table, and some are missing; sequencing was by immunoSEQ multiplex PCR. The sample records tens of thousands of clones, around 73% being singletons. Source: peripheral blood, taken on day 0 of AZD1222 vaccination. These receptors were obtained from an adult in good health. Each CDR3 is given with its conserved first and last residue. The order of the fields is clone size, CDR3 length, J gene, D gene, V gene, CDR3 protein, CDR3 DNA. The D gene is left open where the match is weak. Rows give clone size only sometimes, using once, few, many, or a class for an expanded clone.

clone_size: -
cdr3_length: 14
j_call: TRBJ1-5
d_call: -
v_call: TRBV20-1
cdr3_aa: CSASLPRGNQPQHF
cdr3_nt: TGCAGTGCTAGTCTTCCCAGGGGAAATCAGCCCCAGCATTTT

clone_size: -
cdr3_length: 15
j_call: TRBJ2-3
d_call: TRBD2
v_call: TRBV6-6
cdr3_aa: CASTLTSGGTDTQYF
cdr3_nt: TGTGCCAGCACCCTCACTAGCGGAGGCACAGATACGCAGTATTTT

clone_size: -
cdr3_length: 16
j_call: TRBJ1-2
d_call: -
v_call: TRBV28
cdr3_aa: CASSYRLDLEYYGYTF
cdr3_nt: TGTGCCAGCAGTTATAGGCTGGATTTGGAGTACTATGGCTACACCTTC

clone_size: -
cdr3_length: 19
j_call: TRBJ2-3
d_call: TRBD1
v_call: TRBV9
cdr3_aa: CASSELPGQGRLASATQYF
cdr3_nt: TGTGCCAGCAGCGAACTTCCGGGACAGGGAAGGCTTGCGTCGGCTACGCAGTATTTT

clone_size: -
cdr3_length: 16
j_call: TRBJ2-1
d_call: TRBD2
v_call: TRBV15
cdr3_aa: CATSRLAGSSYNEQFF
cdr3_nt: TGTGCCACCAGCCGCCTAGCGGGGAGCTCCTACAATGAGCAGTTCTTC

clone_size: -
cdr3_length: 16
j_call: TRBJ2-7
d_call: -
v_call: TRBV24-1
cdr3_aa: CATSDPDSLGTYEQYF
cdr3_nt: TGTGCCACCAGTGACCCAGACAGTCTAGGAACCTACGAGCAGTACTTC

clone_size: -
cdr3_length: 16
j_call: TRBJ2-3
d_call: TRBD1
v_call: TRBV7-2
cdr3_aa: CASSLAGTGRADTQYF
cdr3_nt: TGTGCCAGCAGCTTAGCCGGGACAGGAAGGGCAGATACGCAGTATTTT

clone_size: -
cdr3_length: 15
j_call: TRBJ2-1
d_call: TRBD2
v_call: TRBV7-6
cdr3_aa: CASSRGTSGSNEQFF
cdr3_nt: TGTGCCAGCAGCCGTGGGACTAGCGGGAGCAATGAGCAGTTCTTC

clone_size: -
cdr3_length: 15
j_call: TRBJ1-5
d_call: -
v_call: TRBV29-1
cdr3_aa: CSVEDLGEDRWPQHF
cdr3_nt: TGCAGCGTTGAAGATCTAGGAGAGGACCGATGGCCCCAGCATTTT

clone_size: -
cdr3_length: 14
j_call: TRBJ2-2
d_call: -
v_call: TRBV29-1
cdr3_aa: CSVGDGPNTGELFF
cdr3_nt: TGCAGCGTGGGGGACGGCCCGAACACCGGGGAGCTGTTTTTT

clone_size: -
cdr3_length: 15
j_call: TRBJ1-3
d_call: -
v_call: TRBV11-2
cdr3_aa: CASSFQMGSGNTIYF
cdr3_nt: TGTGCCAGCAGCTTTCAGATGGGCTCTGGAAACACCATATATTTT

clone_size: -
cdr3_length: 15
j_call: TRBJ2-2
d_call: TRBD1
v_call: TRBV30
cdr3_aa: CASPPTGSSTGELFF
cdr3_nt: TGTGCCTCTCCTCCGACAGGGAGTAGCACCGGGGAGCTGTTTTTT

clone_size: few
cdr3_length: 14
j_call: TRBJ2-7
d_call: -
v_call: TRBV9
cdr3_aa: CASSKQGGGYEQYF
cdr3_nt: TGTGCCAGCAGCAAACAGGGTGGTGGCTACGAGCAGTACTTC

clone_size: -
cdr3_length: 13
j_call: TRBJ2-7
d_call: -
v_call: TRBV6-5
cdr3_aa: CASSYSSRNEQYF
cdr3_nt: TGTGCCAGCAGTTACTCCTCACGGAACGAGCAGTACTTC

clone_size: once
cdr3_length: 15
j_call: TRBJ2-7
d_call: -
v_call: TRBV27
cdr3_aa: CASSLSVADSYEQYF
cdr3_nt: TGTGCCAGCAGTTTATCGGTAGCGGACTCCTACGAGCAGTACTTC

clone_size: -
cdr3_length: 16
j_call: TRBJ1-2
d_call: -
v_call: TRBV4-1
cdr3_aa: CASSQFMSRGASGYTF
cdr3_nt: TGCGCCAGCAGCCAATTTATGTCACGGGGGGCGAGCGGCTACACCTTC

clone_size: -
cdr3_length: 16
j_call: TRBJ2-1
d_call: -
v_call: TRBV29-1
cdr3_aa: CSVEDRARRTNNEQFF
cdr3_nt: TGCAGCGTTGAAGATCGGGCTAGAAGGACTAACAATGAGCAGTTCTTC

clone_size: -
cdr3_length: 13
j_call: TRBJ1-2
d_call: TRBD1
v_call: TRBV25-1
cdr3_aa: CASSLGQGGGYTF
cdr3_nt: TGTGCCAGCAGTCTCGGACAGGGAGGCGGCTACACCTTC

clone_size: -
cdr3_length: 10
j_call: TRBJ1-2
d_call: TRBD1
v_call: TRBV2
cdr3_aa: CAIGQDGYTF
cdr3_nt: TGTGCCATAGGACAGGATGGCTACACCTTC

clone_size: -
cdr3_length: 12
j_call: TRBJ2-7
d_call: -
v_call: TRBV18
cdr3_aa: CASSPGRYEQYF
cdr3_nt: TGTGCCAGCTCACCAGGAAGGTACGAGCAGTACTTC

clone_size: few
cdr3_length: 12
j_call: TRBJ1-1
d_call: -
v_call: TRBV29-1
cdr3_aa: CSVKGGNTEAFF
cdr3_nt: TGCAGCGTGAAGGGGGGGAACACTGAAGCTTTCTTT

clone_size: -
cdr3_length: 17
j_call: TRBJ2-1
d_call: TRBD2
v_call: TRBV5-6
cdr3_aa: CASSLTIRLAGWDEQFF
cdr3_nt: TGTGCCAGCAGCTTAACTATACGGCTAGCGGGTTGGGATGAGCAGTTCTTC

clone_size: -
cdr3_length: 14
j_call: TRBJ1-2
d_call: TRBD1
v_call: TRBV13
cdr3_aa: CASSWWTGGDGYTF
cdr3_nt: TGTGCCAGCAGCTGGTGGACAGGGGGTGATGGCTACACCTTC

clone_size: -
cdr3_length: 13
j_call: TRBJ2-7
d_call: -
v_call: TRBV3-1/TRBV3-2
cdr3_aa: CASSQLETYEQYF
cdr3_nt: TGTGCCAGCAGCCAACTGGAAACCTACGAGCAGTACTTC

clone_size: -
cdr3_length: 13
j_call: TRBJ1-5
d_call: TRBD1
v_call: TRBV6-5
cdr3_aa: CASSYRGREPQHF
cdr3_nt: TGTGCCAGCAGTTATAGGGGGCGCGAGCCCCAGCATTTT

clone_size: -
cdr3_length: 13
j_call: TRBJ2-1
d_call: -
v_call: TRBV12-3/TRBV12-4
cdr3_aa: CASNFGPDRTRLF
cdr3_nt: TGTGCCAGCAACTTCGGACCCGACAGGACCAGGCTCTTC

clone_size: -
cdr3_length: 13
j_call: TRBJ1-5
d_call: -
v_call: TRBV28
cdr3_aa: CASSLLTYQPQHF
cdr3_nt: TGTGCCAGCAGTTTACTTACCTATCAGCCCCAGCATTTT

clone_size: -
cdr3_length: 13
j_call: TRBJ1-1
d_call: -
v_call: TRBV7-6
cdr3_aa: CASSLQVNTEAFF
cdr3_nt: TGTGCCAGCAGCTTACAGGTGAACACTGAAGCTTTCTTT

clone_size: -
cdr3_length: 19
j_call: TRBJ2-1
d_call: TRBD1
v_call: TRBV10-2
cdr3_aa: CASSEGQGAFLSSYNEQFF
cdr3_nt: TGCGCCAGCAGTGAAGGACAGGGGGCTTTTCTGAGCTCCTACAATGAGCAGTTCTTC

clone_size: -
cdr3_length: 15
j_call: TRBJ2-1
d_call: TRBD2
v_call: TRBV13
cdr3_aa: CASSLTLAGGNEQFF
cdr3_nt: TGTGCCAGCAGCTTAACCCTAGCGGGGGGAAATGAGCAGTTCTTC

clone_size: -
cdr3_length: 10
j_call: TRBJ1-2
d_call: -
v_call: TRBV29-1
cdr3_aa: CSVEQYGYTF
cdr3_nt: TGCAGCGTTGAACAATATGGCTACACCTTC

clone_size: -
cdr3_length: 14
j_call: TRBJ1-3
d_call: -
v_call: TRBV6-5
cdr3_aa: CASSFSGSGNTIYF
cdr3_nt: TGTGCCAGCAGCTTCAGCGGCTCTGGAAACACCATATATTTT

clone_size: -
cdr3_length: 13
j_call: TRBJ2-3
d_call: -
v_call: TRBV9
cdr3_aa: CASSVSDQDTQYF
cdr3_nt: TGTGCCAGCAGCGTATCAGACCAAGATACGCAGTATTTT

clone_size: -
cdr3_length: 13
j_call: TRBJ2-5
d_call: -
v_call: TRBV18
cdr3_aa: CASSPPVQETQYF
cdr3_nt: TGTGCCAGCTCACCACCTGTCCAAGAGACCCAGTACTTC

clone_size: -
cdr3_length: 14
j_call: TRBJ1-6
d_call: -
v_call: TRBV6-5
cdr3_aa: CASRNRLDNSPLHF
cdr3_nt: TGTGCCAGCAGAAATAGGCTAGATAATTCACCCCTCCACTTT

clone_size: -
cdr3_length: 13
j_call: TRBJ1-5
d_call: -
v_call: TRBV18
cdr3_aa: CASSPGVDQPQHF
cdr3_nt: TGTGCCAGCTCACCAGGGGTGGACCAGCCCCAGCATTTT

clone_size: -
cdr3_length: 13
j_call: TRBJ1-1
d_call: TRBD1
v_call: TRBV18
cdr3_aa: CASSPGTDTEAFF
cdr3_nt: TGTGCCAGCTCACCCGGGACAGACACTGAAGCTTTCTTT

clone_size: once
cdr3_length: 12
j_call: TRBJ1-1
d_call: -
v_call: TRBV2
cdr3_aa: CASSNGPAEAFF
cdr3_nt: TGTGCCAGCAGCAATGGGCCGGCTGAAGCTTTCTTT

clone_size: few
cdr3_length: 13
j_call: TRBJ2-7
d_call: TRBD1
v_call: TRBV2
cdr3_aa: CASMGQMFYEQYF
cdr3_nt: TGTGCCAGCATGGGACAGATGTTCTACGAGCAGTACTTC

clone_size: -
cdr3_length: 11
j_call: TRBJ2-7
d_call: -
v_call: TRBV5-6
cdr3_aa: CASSLETEQYF
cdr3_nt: TGTGCCAGCAGCTTGGAGACCGAGCAGTACTTC

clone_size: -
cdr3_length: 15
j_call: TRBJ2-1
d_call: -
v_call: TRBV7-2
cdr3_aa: CASSLGRAPNNEQFF
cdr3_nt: TGTGCCAGCAGCTTAGGAAGAGCACCGAACAATGAGCAGTTCTTC

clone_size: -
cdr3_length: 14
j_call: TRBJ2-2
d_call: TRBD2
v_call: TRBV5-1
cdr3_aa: CASSGLADTGELFF
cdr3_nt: TGCGCCAGCTCGGGACTAGCGGACACCGGGGAGCTGTTTTTT

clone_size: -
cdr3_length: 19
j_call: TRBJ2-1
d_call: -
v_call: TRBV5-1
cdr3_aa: CASSLAVYGIASGLNEQFF
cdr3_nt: TGCGCCAGCAGCTTGGCCGTTTACGGGATCGCTTCGGGGTTGAATGAGCAGTTCTTC

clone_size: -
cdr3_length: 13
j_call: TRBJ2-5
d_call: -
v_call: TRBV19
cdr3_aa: CASSRNYQETQYF
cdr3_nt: TGTGCCAGTAGTAGGAACTATCAAGAGACCCAGTACTTC

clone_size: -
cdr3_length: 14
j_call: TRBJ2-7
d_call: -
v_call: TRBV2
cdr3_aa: CASSEQGTLYEQYF
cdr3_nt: TGTGCCAGCAGTGAACAAGGGACCCTTTACGAGCAGTACTTC

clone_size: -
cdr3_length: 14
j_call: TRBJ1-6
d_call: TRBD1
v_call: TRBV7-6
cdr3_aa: CASSRDRDNSPLHF
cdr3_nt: TGTGCCAGCAGCCGAGACAGGGATAATTCACCCCTCCACTTT

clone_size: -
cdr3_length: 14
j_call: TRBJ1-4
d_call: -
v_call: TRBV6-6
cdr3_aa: CASSRDLFGEKLFF
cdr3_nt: TGTGCCAGCAGTAGGGATCTCTTCGGTGAAAAACTGTTTTTT

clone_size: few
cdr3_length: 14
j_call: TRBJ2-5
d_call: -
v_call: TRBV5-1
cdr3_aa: CASSLSLARETQYF
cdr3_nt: TGCGCCAGCAGCTTGTCCCTAGCGAGGGAGACCCAGTACTTC

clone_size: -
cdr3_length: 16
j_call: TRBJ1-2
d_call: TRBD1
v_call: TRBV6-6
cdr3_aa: CASSQDLETGNKGYTF
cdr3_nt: TGTGCCAGCAGCCAAGATTTAGAGACAGGGAATAAAGGCTACACCTTC